This TCR beta chain was observed in a study of cytomegalovirus exposure and HLA in healthy donors. At the level of the study: Within an early data release were approximately 85 million unique TCRs drawn from HLA-typed donors. Study-level points and caveats: Prior analysis indicated that the majority of TCR beta V segments exhibited productivity approximately 87% or approximately 30% of the time.

With respect to this clone: Its matching antigen is unknown.

Germline CDR1 reads LGHNA; CDR2 reads YSLEER. CDR3 length: 17 amino acids. With 4 bases clipped from V and 4 bases from J, the junction kept 13 bases outside the gene matches. PCR was performed using 60 Vbeta and 13 Jbeta primers. Measured with immunoSEQ multiplex PCR; TCRdb has only the in-frame clones, and not every one. The profile shows about 76,000 clones, around 72% of them singletons. The genes are TRBV4-3 and TRBJ2-5; 9 nucleotides align to TRBD2. The source is a middle-aged woman in good health and CMV-seropositive. Sequencing was done on a sample of PBMCs. The CDR3 nucleotides are TGCGCCAGCAGCCCAGGGTTGGGACTAGCAGTGGGAGAGACCCAGTACTTC. Translating it yields CASSPGLGLAVGETQYF.